The clone carrying this TCR beta chain has ten or more counts. What it recognizes is unknown. These data are taken from a study of T-cell reconstitution after alpha-beta-depleted transplantation in children. Study-level points and caveats: Newly made T cells mostly supplied T-cell counts and diversity one year after transplant. It was reported that alpha-beta T cells came from several hundred expanded graft clones (about two months after transplant).

TCRbeta library construction was performed incorporating unique molecular identifiers. In TCRdb, the PCR reads were re-called with MiXCR into one record per CDR3 protein. The sample has roughly 280,000 distinct CDR3 sequences; 11% are singletons. The germline V gene encodes CDR1 LGHNA and CDR2 YSLEER. Trimming took off 0 bases at V and 2 bases at J, with 10 bases between the two ends. The CDR3 sequence is 15 residues long. The chain couples TRBV4-3 to TRBJ1-1, with D unresolved. Sample: peripheral blood, taken 180 days after TCRalphabeta/CD19-depleted stem cell transplant. The sequence came from a male patient aged 2-10 years who had a stem cell transplant for chronic granulomatous disease, so the T cells may come from the graft donor. CDR3 region: CASSQDGSFNTEAFF. The CDR3 DNA sequence: TGCGCCAGCAGCCAAGACGGTAGTTTTAACACTGAAGCTTTCTTT.